This TCR beta chain was recovered during a study of Graves' ophthalmopathy and Graves' hyperthyroidism. General study points: Most thyroid-expanded clonotypes exceeding 0.001 frequency were also found in blood. In predicting ophthalmopathy progression, the model reached 70% to 71% sensitivity and around 72% specificity. With around 88% sensitivity and less than 83% specificity, a 13-signature model separated ophthalmopathy from stable hyperthyroidism.

RNA transcripts provided the template for amplifying TCR beta CDR3 regions. First-round RT-PCR with HTBI primers preceded a second-round multiplex PCR. Each CDR3 protein gets one entry after TCRdb re-called the multiplex PCR reads with MiXCR. The sample comprises about 1.1 million distinct CDR3 sequences, about two fifths of which are singletons, and approximately 12% rests with the top ten. This clonotype was detected ten times or more. The antigen is undetermined. The CDR3 is 13 residues long. Germline values: CDR1 SEHNR, CDR2 FQNEAQ (reference sequence). V lost 6 bases to trimming and J lost 8 bases, with 14 bases between them.

This chain links TRBV7-9 with TRBJ1-5; no definite D call. The source is an adult man with Graves' hyperthyroidism. The sample comprised peripheral blood or thyroid tissue (not recorded which). The CDR3 reads CASSSKAVEPQHF. The CDR3 nucleotides read TGTGCCAGCAGTTCAAAGGCCGTTGAGCCCCAGCATTTT.